This is a list of T cell receptor beta chains from one sample in a study of cytomegalovirus exposure and HLA in healthy donors. The repertoire was sequenced with immunoSEQ multiplex PCR; TCRdb's copy has only in-frame clones and lacks some. The sample yields some 140,000 clones, about 80% seen once. Sequenced input: PBMCs. These receptors were obtained from a male donor in good health and CMV-seropositive. Both conserved end residues are part of each CDR3. A D gene is named only where the DNA matches it firmly. Where a row states a size, it is once, few, many or the class of an expanded clone; other rows omit it.

>TRBJ2-7|NA|TRBV19|TRBD2
TGTGCCAGTACCCCGGCAGTAGCGGGAGGGTACGAGCAGTACTTC
CASTPAVAGGYEQYF
>TRBJ2-5|NA|TRBV19|TRBD2
TGTGCCACCTCCCAGGGACTAGCGGGGACGGAGACCCAGTACTTC
CATSQGLAGTETQYF
>TRBJ1-4|NA|TRBV30|NA
TGTGCCTGGAGTCTGAGGGTTGCGGAGGAAAAACTGTTTTTT
CAWSLRVAEEKLFF
>TRBJ2-1|once|TRBV5-6|NA
TGTGCCAGCAGCTTAAGGGGCTCCTACAATGAGCAGTTCTTC
CASSLRGSYNEQFF
>TRBJ2-5|NA|TRBV7-9|TRBD2
TGTGCCAGCAGCTCTCTAGCGGGAATGGTGTTGCAGGAGACCCAGTACTTC
CASSSLAGMVLQETQYF
>TRBJ1-4|NA|TRBV7-9|NA
TGTGCCAGCAGCATGGAGAGCGGAACTAATGAAAAACTGTTTTTT
CASSMESGTNEKLFF
>TRBJ2-1|NA|TRBV28|TRBD2
TGTGCCAGCAGTTTCCCGAGCGGGGTTCCACGCCCCTACAATGAGCAGTTCTTC
CASSFPSGVPRPYNEQFF
>TRBJ1-2|NA|TRBV4-1|NA
TGCGCCAGCAGCCACACCGGAACGGGAGGCTACACCTTC
CASSHTGTGGYTF
>TRBJ2-3|once|TRBV30|TRBD2
TGTGCCTGGAGTCCTCGGGGTAGCGGGAGTCTCACAGATACGCAGTATTTT
CAWSPRGSGSLTDTQYF
>TRBJ1-5|NA|TRBV2|NA
TGTGCCAGCAGTGTACAGGAAGGCGGTCAGCCCCAGCATTTT
CASSVQEGGQPQHF
>TRBJ2-1|NA|TRBV25-1|TRBD2
TGTGCCAGCAGTGTACTAGCGGGAGTACACAATGAGCAGTTCTTC
CASSVLAGVHNEQFF
>TRBJ1-1|NA|TRBV9|NA
TGTGCCAGCAGCGTAGGGGACAATGAAGCTTTCTTT
CASSVGDNEAFF
>TRBJ2-1|NA|TRBV6-5|TRBD2
TGTGCCAGCACCCTGTTAGCGGGAGCGGAAAATGAGCAGTTCTTC
CASTLLAGAENEQFF
>TRBJ2-7|NA|TRBV6-5|NA
TGTGCCAGCTCTTCACAGGGAACCTACGAGCAGTACTTC
CASSSQGTYEQYF
>TRBJ1-1|NA|TRBV29-1|NA
TGCAGCGTTCTACGACAGTCCACTGAAGCTTTCTTT
CSVLRQSTEAFF
>TRBJ2-1|NA|TRBV10-2|NA
TGCGCCAGTATGACGGCGGGGACGCAGTTCTTC
CASMTAGTQFF